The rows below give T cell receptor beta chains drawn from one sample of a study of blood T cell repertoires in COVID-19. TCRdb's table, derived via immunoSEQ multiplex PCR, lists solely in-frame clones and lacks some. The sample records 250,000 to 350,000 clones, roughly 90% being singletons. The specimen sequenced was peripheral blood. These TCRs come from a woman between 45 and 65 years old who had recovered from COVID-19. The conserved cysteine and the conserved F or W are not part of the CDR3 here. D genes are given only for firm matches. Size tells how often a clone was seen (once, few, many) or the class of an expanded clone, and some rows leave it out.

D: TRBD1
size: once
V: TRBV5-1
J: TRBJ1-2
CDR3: ASSTAGTGDYGYT

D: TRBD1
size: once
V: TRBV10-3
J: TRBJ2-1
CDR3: AISESREPGGNEQF

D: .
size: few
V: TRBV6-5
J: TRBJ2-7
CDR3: ASSSGAYEQY

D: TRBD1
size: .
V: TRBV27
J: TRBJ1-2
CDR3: ASSPTGGEFYGYT

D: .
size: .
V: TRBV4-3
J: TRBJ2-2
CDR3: ASSHSTNTGELF

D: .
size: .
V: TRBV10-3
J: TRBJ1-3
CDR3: AITNPTGPTGNTIY

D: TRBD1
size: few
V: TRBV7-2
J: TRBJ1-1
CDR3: ASSLEGRGQTEAF

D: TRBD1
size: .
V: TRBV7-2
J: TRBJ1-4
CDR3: ASSLVGQGRGLDNEKLF

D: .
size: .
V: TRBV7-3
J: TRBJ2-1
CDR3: ASSLTRGYNEQF

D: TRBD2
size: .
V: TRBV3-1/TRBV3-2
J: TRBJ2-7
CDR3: ASSQGVRPSGSLPSSYEQY

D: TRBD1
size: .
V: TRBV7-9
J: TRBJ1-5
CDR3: ASSTSDRNQPQH

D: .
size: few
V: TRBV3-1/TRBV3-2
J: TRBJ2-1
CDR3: ASSQGATPKDEQF

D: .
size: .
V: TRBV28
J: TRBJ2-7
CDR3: ASSAPGKPYEQY

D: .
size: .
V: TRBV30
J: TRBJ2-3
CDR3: AWSVNRADTQY

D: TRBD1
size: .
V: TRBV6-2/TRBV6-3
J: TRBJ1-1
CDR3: ASSYSARRGRTEAF

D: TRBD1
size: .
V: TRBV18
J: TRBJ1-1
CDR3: ASSPDRGEAF

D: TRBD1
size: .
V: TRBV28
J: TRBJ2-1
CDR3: AISNRGAGGEQF

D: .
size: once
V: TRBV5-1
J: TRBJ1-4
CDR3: ASSLGGSDEKLF

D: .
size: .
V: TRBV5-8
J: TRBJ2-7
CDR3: ASSFGQITRPYYEQY

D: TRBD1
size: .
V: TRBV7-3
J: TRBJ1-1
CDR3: ASSSQTGVNTEAF

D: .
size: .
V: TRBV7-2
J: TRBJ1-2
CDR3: ASSSRQIVGEGYGYT

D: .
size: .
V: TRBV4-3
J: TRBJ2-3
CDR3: ASSQGLAGTDTQY

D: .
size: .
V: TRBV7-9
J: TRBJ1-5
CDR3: ASSSDSSNQPQH

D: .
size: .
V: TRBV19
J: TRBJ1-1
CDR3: ASRHFGVRNTEAF

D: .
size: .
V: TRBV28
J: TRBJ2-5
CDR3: ASSFQETQY

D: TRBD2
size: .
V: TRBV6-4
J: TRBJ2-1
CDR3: ASSGETSGSADEQF

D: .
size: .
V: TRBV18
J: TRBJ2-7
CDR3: ASSRDTLYYEQY

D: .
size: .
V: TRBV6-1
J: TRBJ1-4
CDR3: ASSELTGGNEKLF

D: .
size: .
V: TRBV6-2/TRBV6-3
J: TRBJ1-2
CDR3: ASSLSMRNGYT

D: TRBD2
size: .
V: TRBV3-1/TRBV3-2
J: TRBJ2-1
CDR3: ASSLQATSGYNEQF

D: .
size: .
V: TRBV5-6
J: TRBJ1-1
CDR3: ASSLYATENTEAF

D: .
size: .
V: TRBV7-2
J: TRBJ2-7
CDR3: ASSNSGNEQY

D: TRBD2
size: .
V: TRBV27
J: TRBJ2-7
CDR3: ASKGLAGAYEQY

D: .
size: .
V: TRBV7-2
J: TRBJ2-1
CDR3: ASSLTTVGVLEQF

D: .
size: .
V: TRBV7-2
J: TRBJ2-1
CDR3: ASSPYRNYNEQF

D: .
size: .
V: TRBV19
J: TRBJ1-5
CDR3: ASSMGEGTLGPQH

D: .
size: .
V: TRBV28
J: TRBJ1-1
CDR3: ASSQYRLSTEAF

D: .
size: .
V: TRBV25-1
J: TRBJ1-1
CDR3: ASSERGTEAF

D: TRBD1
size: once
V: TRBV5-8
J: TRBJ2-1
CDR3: ASSRKTGASYNEQF